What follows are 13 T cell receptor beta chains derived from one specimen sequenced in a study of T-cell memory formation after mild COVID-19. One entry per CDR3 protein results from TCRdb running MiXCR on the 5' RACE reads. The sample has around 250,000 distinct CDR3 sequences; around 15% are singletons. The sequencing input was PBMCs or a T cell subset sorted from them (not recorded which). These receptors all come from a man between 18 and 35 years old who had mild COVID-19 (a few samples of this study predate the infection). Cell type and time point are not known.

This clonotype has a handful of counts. The CDR3 region has the DNA TGTGCCAGCAGCCGGCGGGACAGCAATGAGCAGTTCTTC. It translates to CASSRRDSNEQFF. V usage is TRBV6-2 or TRBV6-3 and J usage is TRBJ2-1, with D maybe TRBD1 (7 bases). V was pared by 6 bases and J by 6 bases, with 12 bases between. There are 13 residues in the CDR3. Per the germline V gene, CDR1 is MNHEY and CDR2 is SVGEGT.

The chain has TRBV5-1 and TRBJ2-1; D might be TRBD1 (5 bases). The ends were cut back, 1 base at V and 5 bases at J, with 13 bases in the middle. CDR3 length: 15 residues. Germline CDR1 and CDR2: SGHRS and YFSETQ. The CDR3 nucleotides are TGCGCCAGCAGCTTGCAACAGGTCGGCAACAATGAGCAGTTCTTC. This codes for CASSLQQVGNNEQFF.

CDR3 region: CASSSSGRGYTF. The CDR3 DNA sequence: TGTGCCAGCAGCTCAAGCGGACGGGGCTACACCTTC. The rearrangement uses TRBV7-2 and TRBJ1-2; the D is unclear. Germline CDR1 and CDR2: SGHTA and FQGNSA. Trimming pared 4 bases from V and 8 bases from J, leaving 11 bases between. This CDR3 has 12 residues.

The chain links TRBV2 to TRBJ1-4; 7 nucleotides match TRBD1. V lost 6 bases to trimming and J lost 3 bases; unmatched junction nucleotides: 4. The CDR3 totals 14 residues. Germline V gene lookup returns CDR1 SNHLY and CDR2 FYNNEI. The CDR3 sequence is CASRGDSSNEKLFF. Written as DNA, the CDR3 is TGTGCCAGCAGGGGGGACAGTTCTAATGAAAAACTGTTTTTT.

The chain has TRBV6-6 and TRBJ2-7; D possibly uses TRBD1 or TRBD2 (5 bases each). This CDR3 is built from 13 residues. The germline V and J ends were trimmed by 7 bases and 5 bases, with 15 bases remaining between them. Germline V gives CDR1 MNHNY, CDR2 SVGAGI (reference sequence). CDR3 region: CASTKGVGDEQYF. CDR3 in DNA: TGTGCCAGCACCAAGGGAGTGGGGGACGAGCAGTACTTC.

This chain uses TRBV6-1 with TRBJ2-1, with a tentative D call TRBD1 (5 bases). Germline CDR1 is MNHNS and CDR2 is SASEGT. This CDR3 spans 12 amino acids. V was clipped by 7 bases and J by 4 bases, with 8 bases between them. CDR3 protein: CASTRQYNEQFF. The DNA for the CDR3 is TGTGCCAGCACCCGACAGTACAATGAGCAGTTCTTC.

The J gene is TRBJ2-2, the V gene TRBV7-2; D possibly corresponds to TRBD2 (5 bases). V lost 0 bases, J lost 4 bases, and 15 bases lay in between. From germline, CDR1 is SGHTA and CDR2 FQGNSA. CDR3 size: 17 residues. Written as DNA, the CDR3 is TGTGCCAGCAGCTTAGCGCGGGCCCTGGTCGGCACCGGGGAGCTGTTTTTT. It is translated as CASSLARALVGTGELFF.

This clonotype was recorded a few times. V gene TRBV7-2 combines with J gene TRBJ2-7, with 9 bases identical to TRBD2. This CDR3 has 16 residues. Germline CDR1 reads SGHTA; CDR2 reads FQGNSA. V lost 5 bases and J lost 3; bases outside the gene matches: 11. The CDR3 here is CASSDDLAGRVYEQYF. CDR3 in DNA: TGTGCCAGCAGCGACGATCTAGCGGGGAGGGTCTACGAGCAGTACTTC.

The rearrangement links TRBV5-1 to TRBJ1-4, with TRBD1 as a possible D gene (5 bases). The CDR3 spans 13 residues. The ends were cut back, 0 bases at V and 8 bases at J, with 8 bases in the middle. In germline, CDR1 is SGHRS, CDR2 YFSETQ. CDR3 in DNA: TGCGCCAGCAGCTTGGAAGGGGTAGAAAAACTGTTTTTT. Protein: CASSLEGVEKLFF.

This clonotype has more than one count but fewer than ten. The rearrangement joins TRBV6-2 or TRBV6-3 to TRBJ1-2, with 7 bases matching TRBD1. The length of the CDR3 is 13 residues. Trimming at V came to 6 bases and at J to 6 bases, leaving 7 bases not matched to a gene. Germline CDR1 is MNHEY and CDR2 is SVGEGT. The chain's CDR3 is CASRSTGDHGYTF. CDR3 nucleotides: TGTGCCAGCAGATCAACAGGGGATCATGGCTACACCTTC.

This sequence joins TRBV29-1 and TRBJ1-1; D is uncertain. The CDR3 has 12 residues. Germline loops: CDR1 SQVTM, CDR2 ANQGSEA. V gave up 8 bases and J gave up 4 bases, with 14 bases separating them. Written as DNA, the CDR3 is TGCAGCTATCGGACGCTGCTCACTGAAGCTTTCTTT. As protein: CSYRTLLTEAFF. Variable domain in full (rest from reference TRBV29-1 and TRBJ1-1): SAVISQKPSRDICQRGTSLTIQCQVDSQVTMMFWYRQQPGQSLTLIATANQGSEATYESGFVIDKFPISRPNLTFSTLTVSNMSPEDSSIYLCSYRTLLTEAFFGQGTRLTVV.

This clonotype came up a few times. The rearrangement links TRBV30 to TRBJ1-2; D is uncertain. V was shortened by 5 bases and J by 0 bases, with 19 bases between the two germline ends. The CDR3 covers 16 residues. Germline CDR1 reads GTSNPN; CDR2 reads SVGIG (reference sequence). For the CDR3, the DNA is TGTGCCTGGGAACAGACCGAGTCTTTCTCTAACTATGGCTACACCTTC. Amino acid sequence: CAWEQTESFSNYGYTF.

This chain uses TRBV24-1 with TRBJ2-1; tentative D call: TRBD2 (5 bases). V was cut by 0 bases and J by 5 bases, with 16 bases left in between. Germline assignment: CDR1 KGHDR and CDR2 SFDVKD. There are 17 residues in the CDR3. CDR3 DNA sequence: TGTGCCACCAGTGATTTGTTCCCGGGAAACACGGACAATGAGCAGTTCTTC. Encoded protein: CATSDLFPGNTDNEQFF.